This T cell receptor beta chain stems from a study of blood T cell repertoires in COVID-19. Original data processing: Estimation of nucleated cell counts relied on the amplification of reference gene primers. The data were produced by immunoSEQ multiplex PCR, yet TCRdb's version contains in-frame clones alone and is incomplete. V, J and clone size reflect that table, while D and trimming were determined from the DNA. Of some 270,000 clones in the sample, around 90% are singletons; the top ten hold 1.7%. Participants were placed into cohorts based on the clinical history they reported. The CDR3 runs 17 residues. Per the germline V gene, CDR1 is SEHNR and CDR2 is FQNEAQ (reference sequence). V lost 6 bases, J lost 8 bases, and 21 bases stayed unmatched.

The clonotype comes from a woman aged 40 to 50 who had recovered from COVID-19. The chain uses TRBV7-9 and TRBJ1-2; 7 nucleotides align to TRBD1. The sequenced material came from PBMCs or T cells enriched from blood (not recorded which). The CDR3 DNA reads TGTGCCAGCAGTATTTACCGGGACAGCCTACTCGGACGGGGCTACACCTTC. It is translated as CASSIYRDSLLGRGYTF. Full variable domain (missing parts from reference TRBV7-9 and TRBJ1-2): DTGVSQNPRHKITKRGQNVTFRCDPISEHNRLYWYRQTLGQGPEFLTYFQNEAQLEKSRLLSDRFSAERPKGSFSTLEIQRTEQGDSAMYLCASSIYRDSLLGRGYTFGSGTRLTVV.